This is a list of T cell receptor beta chains from one sample in a study of identifying expanded T cells in peripheral blood. TCRdb's table, derived via immunoSEQ multiplex PCR, lists solely in-frame clones and lacks some. Seen here are some 120,000 clones, more than 75% observed once, and the top ten hold 3.3%. Sequencing was performed on blood. The origin of the receptors is a person aged 18 to 70 in good health. The CDR3 runs from the conserved cysteine through the conserved F or W.

j_call,v_call,cdr3_aa
TRBJ2-6,TRBV14,CASSRGLTRTGANVLTF
TRBJ2-3,TRBV6-5,CASSYGGADTQYF
TRBJ2-7,TRBV9,CASSTDNYEQYF
TRBJ1-4,TRBV4-3,CASSRAHGGATNEKLFF
TRBJ2-2,TRBV2,CASSDLGGGTGELFF
TRBJ1-2,TRBV13,CASSSNDGPYGYTF
TRBJ2-3,TRBV6-5,CASSPMAGRDTQYF
TRBJ1-2,TRBV7-8,CASSPGRAQEGYTF
TRBJ1-2,TRBV27,CASSHSTVYGYTF
TRBJ1-1,TRBV29-1,CSAANTEAFF
TRBJ2-5,TRBV5-1,CASSLQGQSQETQYF
TRBJ1-1,TRBV4-3,CASSQEGQVVEAFF
TRBJ2-3,TRBV5-5,CASSLIGLAGGRGLTDTQYF
TRBJ2-2,TRBV6-1,CASSTRLAAGELFF
TRBJ2-3,TRBV6-1,CASSVPRGTDTQYF
TRBJ2-2,TRBV7-9,CASSFGAGELFF
TRBJ1-1,TRBV2,CASSDLRSEAFF
TRBJ1-2,TRBV19,CASTSEGGLNGYTF
TRBJ1-1,TRBV7-9,CASSSPSGTGVRKPEAFF
TRBJ2-6,TRBV9,CASSVSGGWANVLTF
TRBJ1-4,TRBV23-1,CASSHPTGEINEKLFF
TRBJ1-2,TRBV7-9,CASSTRTGGNGYTF
TRBJ1-4,TRBV30,CAWSSKRTNEKLFF
TRBJ2-3,TRBV9,CASSVAPAGVARREGRDTQYF
TRBJ2-2,TRBV5-5,CASSVTATGELFF
TRBJ1-2,TRBV16,CASSQVGPRGYTF
TRBJ2-1,TRBV7-9,CASSFYPRSNEQFF